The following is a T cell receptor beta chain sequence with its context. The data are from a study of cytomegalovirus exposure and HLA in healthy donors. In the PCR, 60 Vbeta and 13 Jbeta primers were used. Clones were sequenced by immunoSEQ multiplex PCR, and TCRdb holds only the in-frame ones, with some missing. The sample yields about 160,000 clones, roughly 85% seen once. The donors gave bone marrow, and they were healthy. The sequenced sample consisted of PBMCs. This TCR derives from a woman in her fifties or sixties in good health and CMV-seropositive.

In nucleotides, the CDR3 is TGCGCCAGCAGCCAAGCGTTTTCCAGCGCCTACGAGCAGTACTTC. Its protein is CASSQAFSSAYEQYF. The chain recombines TRBV4-3 with TRBJ2-7; no firm D call. Germline V lookup: CDR1 LGHNA, CDR2 YSLEER. V was trimmed by 1 base and J by 2 bases, leaving 12 bases between them. The CDR3 sequence is 15 residues long.